The 5 T cell receptor beta chains below all came from one sample that was sequenced in a study of shared clonotypes between healthy human individuals. The protocol was immunoSEQ multiplex PCR, while the TCRdb copy is restricted to in-frame clones and leaves out a portion. The repertoire includes 150,000 to 200,000 clones, roughly 70% of them detected once, and about 10% sits in the top ten. Sequenced input: memory CD4+ T cells sorted from blood. This sample's subset: CD45RA-negative fraction. The receptor set was obtained from a man aged 25-45 years in good health.

This clone has a single count. V gene TRBV2 combines with J gene TRBJ1-5; possible D gene TRBD1, 5 bases. This CDR3 region has 14 residues. Looked up from germline, CDR1 is SNHLY and CDR2 is FYNNEI. The ends were cut back, 4 bases at V and 6 bases at J, with 13 bases in the middle. The DNA for the CDR3 is TGTGCCAGCAGTGGTAATAGGGACTCTCAGCCCCAGCATTTT. Translating gives CASSGNRDSQPQHF.

This rearrangement joins TRBV15 to TRBJ2-1, with 10 positions matching TRBD1. The ends lost 4 bases at V and 7 bases at J; junction bases unmatched: 4. There are 14 residues in the CDR3. CDR1 LNHNV and CDR2 YYDKDF come from the germline V gene (reference sequence). The CDR3 protein is CATSKDRGGNEQFF. CDR3 DNA: TGTGCCACCAGCAAGGACAGGGGGGGTAATGAGCAGTTCTTC.

This clone was counted a few times. The V call is TRBV5-1, the J call TRBJ1-1, with TRBD1 as a possible D gene (5 bases). Germline loops: CDR1 SGHRS, CDR2 YFSETQ. Trimming cost V 0 bases and J 5 bases, with 14 bases left between them. The CDR3 is 15 amino acids. For the CDR3, the DNA is TGCGCCAGCAGCTTGGAGGGGCGCGGGGATACTGAAGCTTTCTTT. The encoded protein is CASSLEGRGDTEAFF.

This clone has a handful of counts. DNA of the CDR3: TGCGCCAGCAGCTTGGGGTCAGGGGAAAGGACTGAAGCTTTCTTT. This translates into CASSLGSGERTEAFF. This chain uses TRBV5-1 with TRBJ1-1; tentative D call: TRBD1 (6 bases). V lost 0 bases and J lost 5, with 14 bases in between. The CDR3 sequence is 15 residues long. Germline CDR1 reads SGHRS; CDR2 reads YFSETQ. Full variable domain (outside the CDR3, taken from reference TRBV5-1 and TRBJ1-1): KAGVTQTPRYLIKTRGQQVTLSCSPISGHRSVSWYQQTPGQGLQFLFEYFSETQRNKGNFPGRFSGRQFSNSRSEMNVSTLELGDSALYLCASSLGSGERTEAFFGQGTRLTVV.

This chain links TRBV12-1 with TRBJ2-5; no DNA check was done on the table's D call, TRBD2. TRBV12-1 is described as a pseudogene. CDR3 length: 16 residues. In DNA, the CDR3 is TGTGCCAGCAGCTTTGCGCCGCGGGAGACGGAAGAGACCCAGTACTTC. Translated, it gives CASSFAPRETEETQYF.